A selection of T cell receptor beta chains follows, all from one sample in a study of OX40 agonist ivuxolimab in advanced cancers. Here immunoSEQ multiplex PCR was the method, and the copy in TCRdb shows in-frame clones only, minus some. The sample shows around 34,000 clones, 79% of them seen only once. Material: CD4+ or CD8+ T cells sorted from blood, obtained in a trial of the OX40 agonist ivuxolimab. The receptors come from an adult with an advanced solid tumor such as melanoma, head and neck, liver or kidney cancer. Both conserved end residues are part of each CDR3. D genes are given only for firm matches. Rows may omit the clone size; those that give it use once, few, many or a size class.

clone size | J gene | V gene | D gene | CDR3 DNA | CDR3 protein
once | TRBJ1-4 | TRBV7-9 | TRBD1 | TGTGCCAGCAGCTTAGACAGGGGGAGTATCGAAAAACTGTTTTTT | CASSLDRGSIEKLFF
. | TRBJ2-3 | TRBV5-1 | TRBD1 | TGCGCCAGCAGCCAGGGACAGGGTAATTTGGCAGATACGCAGTATTTT | CASSQGQGNLADTQYF
once | TRBJ2-2 | TRBV7-9 | TRBD1 | TGTGCCAGCAGCTTTGGGACAGGATCCACCGGGGAGCTGTTTTTT | CASSFGTGSTGELFF
. | TRBJ2-5 | TRBV5-6 | TRBD2 | TGTGCCAGCAGCTTGACTAGCGGGGGAGATTATGTAGAGACCCAGTACTTC | CASSLTSGGDYVETQYF
few | TRBJ1-1 | TRBV6-5 | TRBD1 | TGTGCCAGCAGGGGACAGCCGAACACTGAAGCTTTCTTT | CASRGQPNTEAFF
. | TRBJ2-2 | TRBV7-9 | . | TGTGCCAGCAGCCCGAGACAGACGAACACCGGGGAGCTGTTTTTT | CASSPRQTNTGELFF
. | TRBJ1-5 | TRBV21-1 | . | TGTGCCAGCAGCAGGGACGGTAGTAAGCAGCCCCAGCATTTT | CASSRDGSKQPQHF
. | TRBJ1-4 | TRBV15 | . | TGTGCCACCAGCAGAGATCAACGGGAAAAACTGTTTTTT | CATSRDQREKLFF
. | TRBJ1-2 | TRBV11-1 | . | TGTGCCAGCAGCTTACAGGGGTCGGACGGCTACACCTTC | CASSLQGSDGYTF
. | TRBJ2-2 | TRBV5-4 | TRBD1 | TGTGCCAGCAGCCCGGACAGGGTTTCGAACACCGGGGAGCTGTTTTTT | CASSPDRVSNTGELFF
. | TRBJ2-1 | TRBV27 | . | TGTGCCAGCGGCTCGACTCGGGGGTATGAGCAGTTCTTC | CASGSTRGYEQFF
few | TRBJ2-4 | TRBV5-4 | . | TGTGCCAGCAGCGCGGAAGCCAAAAACATTCAGTACTTC | CASSAEAKNIQYF
. | TRBJ2-7 | TRBV6-1 | . | TGTGCCAGCAGTATACAGGGCTCCGAGCAGTACTTC | CASSIQGSEQYF
. | TRBJ2-3 | TRBV10-2 | . | TGCGCCAGCAGTGAGTTCGGGGGGCAGGTAGATACGCAGTATTTT | CASSEFGGQVDTQYF
. | TRBJ2-7 | TRBV27 | TRBD2 | TGTGCCAGCAGTTTAGTGGGTAGCGGGAGGGCCGGGGTCTACGAGCAGTACTTC | CASSLVGSGRAGVYEQYF
. | TRBJ2-1 | TRBV7-3 | TRBD2 | TGTGCCAGCAGCTGGACTAGCGGGAGGGCCATACATGAGCAGTTCTTC | CASSWTSGRAIHEQFF
. | TRBJ2-5 | TRBV7-7 | . | TGTGCCAGCAGCTTAGCCAGACAAGAGACCCAGTACTTC | CASSLARQETQYF
. | TRBJ2-3 | TRBV7-9 | . | TGTGCCAGCAGCTTAAGGGGGGGAGGGCCAGATACGCAGTATTTT | CASSLRGGGPDTQYF
. | TRBJ1-6 | TRBV27 | TRBD1 | TGTGCCAGCAGTTCCGCCGGGACAGGGAATTCACCCCTCCACTTT | CASSSAGTGNSPLHF
. | TRBJ2-7 | TRBV4-2 | TRBD1 | TGTGCCAGCAGCCCAACCGGGACAGGGGTATACGAGCAGTACTTC | CASSPTGTGVYEQYF
once | TRBJ2-3 | TRBV4-2 | TRBD2 | TGTGCCAGCAGCCAGCGACTAGCGGGGGGGCCCGGAGATACGCAGTATTTT | CASSQRLAGGPGDTQYF
. | TRBJ2-7 | TRBV5-1 | TRBD2 | TGCGCCAGCAGCTTGGAAGGTCGCGGGAGAGGAAACGAGCAGTACTTC | CASSLEGRGRGNEQYF
. | TRBJ1-2 | TRBV6-1 | . | TGTGCCAGCAGTCCCGCAGGGGAATTTGGCTACACCTTC | CASSPAGEFGYTF
. | TRBJ1-2 | TRBV9 | . | TGTGCCAGCAGCCCAGGGACGTGGGCTGAAGGCTACACCTTC | CASSPGTWAEGYTF
. | TRBJ2-1 | TRBV28 | TRBD2 | TGTGCCAGCAGTCCTCTGACTAGCGGGAGTACCCGTCGACCTAATGAGCAGTTCTTC | CASSPLTSGSTRRPNEQFF
few | TRBJ1-1 | TRBV10-2 | . | TGCGCCACGAGGGTTTCGGGAAACACTGAAGCTTTCTTT | CATRVSGNTEAFF
medium-sized | TRBJ1-6 | TRBV10-1 | TRBD1 | TGCGCCAGCAGCCCGGGACAGGGTTCCCCCCTCCACTTT | CASSPGQGSPLHF
. | TRBJ2-7 | TRBV27 | TRBD1 | TGTGCCAGCAGTCCGGGACAGGGGTACTACGAGCAGTACTTC | CASSPGQGYYEQYF
. | TRBJ2-5 | TRBV5-6 | TRBD1 | TGTGCCAGCAGTTGGGGTAGTAGGCAGGCAACAGGGGCCCAGTACTTC | CASSWGSRQATGAQYF
. | TRBJ1-2 | TRBV6-5 | . | TGTGCCAGCAGGGCGGGACGGGGTAACTATGGCTACACCTTC | CASRAGRGNYGYTF
. | TRBJ1-3 | TRBV9 | . | TGTGCCAGCAGCCCAGTGAGATCCAGTGGAAACACCATATATTTT | CASSPVRSSGNTIYF
. | TRBJ1-3 | TRBV7-6 | . | TGTGCCAGCAGCTTCACACCGGCGGGGGGCACCTTCTCTGGAAACACCATATATTTT | CASSFTPAGGTFSGNTIYF
. | TRBJ2-1 | TRBV10-1 | . | TGCGCCAGCAGTGGTAGTACGCCATACGATGAGCAGTTCTTC | CASSGSTPYDEQFF
. | TRBJ2-1 | TRBV27 | . | TGTGCCAGCAGTTTAGGGACTGTGGGCTCCTACAATGAGCAGTTCTTC | CASSLGTVGSYNEQFF
. | TRBJ2-7 | TRBV6-5 | . | TGTGCCAGCAGTTACTCCCCAGGGACCTCCTACGAGCAGTACTTC | CASSYSPGTSYEQYF
. | TRBJ2-3 | TRBV19 | . | TGTGCCAGTAGTATAGTCGGGGCGGCAGATACGCAGTATTTT | CASSIVGAADTQYF
. | TRBJ2-7 | TRBV2 | . | TGTGCCAGCAGTACGGAGACCTACGAGCAGTACTTC | CASSTETYEQYF
. | TRBJ2-6 | TRBV19 | TRBD2 | TGTGCCAGTAGTACCGGACTAGCGGGGGGCTCTGGGGCCAACGTCCTGACTTTC | CASSTGLAGGSGANVLTF
few | TRBJ2-7 | TRBV7-2 | . | TGTGCCAGCAGCCTGCAGAAGGTCGAGCAGTACTTC | CASSLQKVEQYF
. | TRBJ1-4 | TRBV9 | . | TGTGCCAGCAGCGTCCTGGGTCGCCGAGGTGAAAAACTGTTTTTT | CASSVLGRRGEKLFF
. | TRBJ2-5 | TRBV18 | . | TGTGCCAGCTCACCCGGCAGGGCCCCAGAGACCCAGTACTTC | CASSPGRAPETQYF
once | TRBJ1-5 | TRBV23-1 | . | TGCGCCAGCAGTCAATGGGGTCCTCGGACCGGGTCGGGCAATCAGCCCCAGCATTTT | CASSQWGPRTGSGNQPQHF
. | TRBJ1-5 | TRBV7-1 | . | TGTGCCAGCAGCTTGGGGGCGAGCAATCAGCCCCAGCATTTT | CASSLGASNQPQHF
. | TRBJ2-3 | TRBV15 | TRBD2 | TGTGCCACCAGCAGAGGGAGTAGCGGGGGCACAGATACGCAGTATTTT | CATSRGSSGGTDTQYF
. | TRBJ2-3 | TRBV5-6 | TRBD1 | TGTGCCAGCAGCTCCGGACAGGGTACAGATACGCAGTATTTT | CASSSGQGTDTQYF
. | TRBJ2-1 | TRBV2 | . | TGTGCCAGCAGTGAGTCAGGGCTTTCTCACAATGAGCAGTTCTTC | CASSESGLSHNEQFF
. | TRBJ1-2 | TRBV28 | . | TGTGCCAGCAGTTTATTAGGTGGCTACACCTTC | CASSLLGGYTF
. | TRBJ2-5 | TRBV7-9 | TRBD2 | TGTGCCAGCAGCCAGCTAGCGGGCCAAGAGACCCAGTACTTC | CASSQLAGQETQYF
. | TRBJ2-7 | TRBV10-2 | . | TGCGCCAGCAGTTTTTCACAATCGATCTACGAGCAGTACTTC | CASSFSQSIYEQYF
. | TRBJ2-2 | TRBV4-1 | . | TGCGCCAGCAGCCAAGTGGGGACCGGGGAGCTGTTTTTT | CASSQVGTGELFF
. | TRBJ1-4 | TRBV30 | . | TGTGCCGGAGCGCGGGCGCAGCTTGCAACTAATGAAAAACTGTTTTTT | CAGARAQLATNEKLFF
. | TRBJ2-1 | TRBV5-1 | . | TGCGCCAGCAGACCCCAGGGAAGTGGTTCCTACAATGAGCAGTTCTTC | CASRPQGSGSYNEQFF